These T cell receptor beta chains were read from a single sample in a study of T cells in Graves' hyperthyroidism and ophthalmopathy. TCRdb redid the calling of the multiplex PCR reads with MiXCR, one entry per CDR3 protein. This table has fewer than 300,000 distinct CDR3 sequences, less than 30% appearing once. The material sequenced was blood. The receptors derive from a man aged 40-49 years with Graves' hyperthyroidism that later progressed to Graves' ophthalmopathy. Both conserved end residues are part of each CDR3. Fields, in order: J gene, D gene, V gene, clone size, CDR3 DNA, CDR3 protein. D genes are given only for firm matches. Only some rows state a clone size, as once, few, many or a class for expanded clones.

j_gene: TRBJ2-7
d_gene: NA
v_gene: TRBV12-3/TRBV12-4
abundance: many
CDR3nt: TGTGCCAGCAGTTTTAGTCCCTACGAGCAGTACTTC
CDR3aa: CASSFSPYEQYF

j_gene: TRBJ1-1
d_gene: TRBD1
v_gene: TRBV7-3
abundance: NA
CDR3nt: TGTGCCAGCAGCCCGCAGGGGGGGAACACTGAAGCTTTCTTT
CDR3aa: CASSPQGGNTEAFF

j_gene: TRBJ1-1
d_gene: TRBD1
v_gene: TRBV25-1
abundance: many
CDR3nt: TGTGCCAGCAGTGAAGGGACAGGGTATCGAAAAAACACTGAAGCTTTCTTT
CDR3aa: CASSEGTGYRKNTEAFF

j_gene: TRBJ2-5
d_gene: NA
v_gene: TRBV20-1
abundance: many
CDR3nt: TGCAGTGCTAGAAGGGGTCGCGGGTGGGAGCAAGAGACCCAGTACTTC
CDR3aa: CSARRGRGWEQETQYF

j_gene: TRBJ1-2
d_gene: NA
v_gene: TRBV20-1
abundance: NA
CDR3nt: TGCAGTGCCGGGCGCGGTGGCTACACCTTC
CDR3aa: CSAGRGGYTF

j_gene: TRBJ2-5
d_gene: TRBD2
v_gene: TRBV3-1
abundance: many
CDR3nt: TGTGCCAGCAGCCAAAGGACTAGGGAAGAGACCCAGTACTTC
CDR3aa: CASSQRTREETQYF

j_gene: TRBJ1-1
d_gene: NA
v_gene: TRBV2
abundance: many
CDR3nt: TGTGCCAGCAGTGAAAAGAGGGTAGAGGCTTTCTTT
CDR3aa: CASSEKRVEAFF

j_gene: TRBJ1-1
d_gene: TRBD1
v_gene: TRBV27
abundance: NA
CDR3nt: TGTGCCAGCAGGATCCAGGGGGCCGGCACTGAAGCTTTCTTT
CDR3aa: CASRIQGAGTEAFF

j_gene: TRBJ1-1
d_gene: NA
v_gene: TRBV7-9
abundance: many
CDR3nt: TGTGCCAGCAGCCTACCATTTCCCACTGAAGCTTTCTTT
CDR3aa: CASSLPFPTEAFF

j_gene: TRBJ2-2
d_gene: NA
v_gene: TRBV18
abundance: many
CDR3nt: TGTGCCAGCTCACCAAGAGGGTACGGCGGGGAGCTGTTTTTT
CDR3aa: CASSPRGYGGELFF

j_gene: TRBJ1-1
d_gene: NA
v_gene: TRBV15
abundance: many
CDR3nt: TGTGCCACCAGCAGAGATCGCGCAGGACGGGAAGCTTTCTTT
CDR3aa: CATSRDRAGREAFF

j_gene: TRBJ2-5
d_gene: NA
v_gene: TRBV6-2/TRBV6-3
abundance: many
CDR3nt: TGTGCCAGCAGTGGACGACGAGAGACCCAGTACTTC
CDR3aa: CASSGRRETQYF

j_gene: TRBJ2-5
d_gene: NA
v_gene: TRBV7-8
abundance: many
CDR3nt: TGTGCCAGCAGCTTAGTAGGCGCAGAGACCCAGTACTTC
CDR3aa: CASSLVGAETQYF

j_gene: TRBJ2-7
d_gene: TRBD1
v_gene: TRBV20-1
abundance: many
CDR3nt: TGCAGTGCTACCCTGACAGGGGCATCCTACGAGCAGTACTTC
CDR3aa: CSATLTGASYEQYF

j_gene: TRBJ2-7
d_gene: NA
v_gene: TRBV12-3/TRBV12-4
abundance: few
CDR3nt: TGTGCCAGCAGTCCACAACAGAGGACCTACGAGCAGTACTTC
CDR3aa: CASSPQQRTYEQYF

j_gene: TRBJ1-1
d_gene: NA
v_gene: TRBV12-3/TRBV12-4
abundance: NA
CDR3nt: TGTGCCAGCAGTTTGGGGACCTTGAACACTGAAGCTTTCTTT
CDR3aa: CASSLGTLNTEAFF

j_gene: TRBJ1-1
d_gene: NA
v_gene: TRBV13
abundance: many
CDR3nt: TGTGCCAGCAGCCAAAGAGGGGTCGCGGACACTGAAGCTTTCTTT
CDR3aa: CASSQRGVADTEAFF

j_gene: TRBJ2-7
d_gene: NA
v_gene: TRBV28
abundance: many
CDR3nt: TGTGCCAGCAACTCACAGGGAAGTGGACGCGAGCAGTACTTC
CDR3aa: CASNSQGSGREQYF

j_gene: TRBJ2-2
d_gene: NA
v_gene: TRBV12-3/TRBV12-4
abundance: NA
CDR3nt: TGTGCCAGCAGTTTGGGGGCCCGAGAAACCGGGGAGCTGTTTTTT
CDR3aa: CASSLGARETGELFF

j_gene: TRBJ1-1
d_gene: NA
v_gene: TRBV6-2/TRBV6-3
abundance: once
CDR3nt: TGTGCCAGCAGTAAAAAAATGAACACTGAAGCTTTCTTT
CDR3aa: CASSKKMNTEAFF

j_gene: TRBJ1-5
d_gene: TRBD1
v_gene: TRBV19
abundance: NA
CDR3nt: TGTGCCAGTAGGGCGGGACAGACAAATCAGCCCCAGCATTTT
CDR3aa: CASRAGQTNQPQHF

j_gene: TRBJ2-3
d_gene: NA
v_gene: TRBV6-2/TRBV6-3
abundance: many
CDR3nt: TGTGCCAGCAGTTATCCCCGGTTGACGGAACCCACAGATACGCAGTATTTT
CDR3aa: CASSYPRLTEPTDTQYF

j_gene: TRBJ1-2
d_gene: NA
v_gene: TRBV30
abundance: many
CDR3nt: TGTGCCTGGATTGAGCCTTCCCAAGCTAACTATGGCTACACCTTC
CDR3aa: CAWIEPSQANYGYTF

j_gene: TRBJ1-2
d_gene: NA
v_gene: TRBV11-2
abundance: NA
CDR3nt: TGTGCCAGCAGCTTAGGCAGGGGACCGACCTATGGCTACACCTTC
CDR3aa: CASSLGRGPTYGYTF

j_gene: TRBJ1-6
d_gene: TRBD1
v_gene: TRBV12-3/TRBV12-4
abundance: many
CDR3nt: TGTGCCAGCAGTCCAGACGCCGGGACAGGGGGCTATAATTCACCCCTCCACTTT
CDR3aa: CASSPDAGTGGYNSPLHF

j_gene: TRBJ2-7
d_gene: NA
v_gene: TRBV7-2
abundance: many
CDR3nt: TGTGCCAGCAGCGTTGGAGCGGGCGCCTCCTACGAGCAGTACTTC
CDR3aa: CASSVGAGASYEQYF

j_gene: TRBJ2-5
d_gene: NA
v_gene: TRBV5-1
abundance: many
CDR3nt: TGCGCCAGCAGCGCAGGCGGGGTGCTCCGACAAGAGACCCAGTACTTC
CDR3aa: CASSAGGVLRQETQYF

j_gene: TRBJ2-7
d_gene: NA
v_gene: TRBV24-1
abundance: many
CDR3nt: TGTGCCACCAGTGAATCCCGGGAGCAGTACTTC
CDR3aa: CATSESREQYF

j_gene: TRBJ2-7
d_gene: NA
v_gene: TRBV28
abundance: NA
CDR3nt: TGTGCCAGCAGCCGCCGCGGTTGGGACGAGCAGTACTTC
CDR3aa: CASSRRGWDEQYF

j_gene: TRBJ2-5
d_gene: NA
v_gene: TRBV9
abundance: many
CDR3nt: TGTGCCAGCAGCGTATCAAGGCTTAGCGGACAAGAGACCCAGTACTTC
CDR3aa: CASSVSRLSGQETQYF

j_gene: TRBJ2-7
d_gene: TRBD2
v_gene: TRBV9
abundance: many
CDR3nt: TGTGCCAGCGCGGGGGGGCCAGGGCCGGCCTACGAGCAGTACTTC
CDR3aa: CASAGGPGPAYEQYF

j_gene: TRBJ2-2
d_gene: TRBD1
v_gene: TRBV12-3/TRBV12-4
abundance: many
CDR3nt: TGTGCCAGCAGCGTCCTAAGGGGGCGAGTTGGCACCGGGGAGCTGTTTTTT
CDR3aa: CASSVLRGRVGTGELFF

j_gene: TRBJ2-4
d_gene: NA
v_gene: TRBV7-2
abundance: once
CDR3nt: TGTGCCAGCAGCAACGGGGACATTCGAAACATTCAGTACTTC
CDR3aa: CASSNGDIRNIQYF

j_gene: TRBJ1-1
d_gene: NA
v_gene: TRBV6-5
abundance: many
CDR3nt: TGTGCCAGCGGAAATATGAACACTGAAGCTTTCTTT
CDR3aa: CASGNMNTEAFF

j_gene: TRBJ2-7
d_gene: NA
v_gene: TRBV12-3/TRBV12-4
abundance: NA
CDR3nt: TGTGCCAGCAGCCCTGAGAAAACGTCCTACGAGCAGTACTTC
CDR3aa: CASSPEKTSYEQYF

j_gene: TRBJ2-2
d_gene: TRBD2
v_gene: TRBV6-2/TRBV6-3
abundance: many
CDR3nt: TGTGCCAGCAGGCGACTAGCGTCCACCGGGGAGCTGTTTTTT
CDR3aa: CASRRLASTGELFF

j_gene: TRBJ1-1
d_gene: NA
v_gene: TRBV6-2/TRBV6-3
abundance: NA
CDR3nt: TGTGCCAGCAGCCCCGGCAGTGGGAGAATGAACACTGAAGCTTTCTTT
CDR3aa: CASSPGSGRMNTEAFF

j_gene: TRBJ2-5
d_gene: NA
v_gene: TRBV20-1
abundance: many
CDR3nt: TGCAGTGCTAGTGCGGGTCTAGGCTCTAAGACCCAGTACTTC
CDR3aa: CSASAGLGSKTQYF

j_gene: TRBJ1-2
d_gene: NA
v_gene: TRBV27
abundance: many
CDR3nt: TGTGCCAGCAGTCCTGCCGGTAACTATGGCTACACCTTC
CDR3aa: CASSPAGNYGYTF

j_gene: TRBJ1-1
d_gene: TRBD1
v_gene: TRBV4-1
abundance: NA
CDR3nt: TGCGCCAGCAGCCAACGAGGACAGGGACCTGAAGCTTTCTTT
CDR3aa: CASSQRGQGPEAFF

j_gene: TRBJ1-2
d_gene: NA
v_gene: TRBV2
abundance: NA
CDR3nt: TGTGCCAGCAGCCGACGGATGGATGGCTACACCTTC
CDR3aa: CASSRRMDGYTF

j_gene: TRBJ2-5
d_gene: TRBD2
v_gene: TRBV28
abundance: NA
CDR3nt: TGTGCCAGCAGTTTGATGAGCGGGAGGGCCGAGACCCAGTACTTC
CDR3aa: CASSLMSGRAETQYF

j_gene: TRBJ1-2
d_gene: NA
v_gene: TRBV6-5
abundance: many
CDR3nt: TGTGCCAGCAACCAAGACGGTCGGGGCTACACCTTC
CDR3aa: CASNQDGRGYTF

j_gene: TRBJ2-7
d_gene: TRBD2
v_gene: TRBV12-3/TRBV12-4
abundance: many
CDR3nt: TGTGCCAGCAGTCGTAGCGGGAGCACCTACGAGCAGTACTTC
CDR3aa: CASSRSGSTYEQYF

j_gene: TRBJ2-2
d_gene: TRBD2
v_gene: TRBV6-2/TRBV6-3
abundance: few
CDR3nt: TGTGCCAGCAGTCCAACAGTAGCGGGTGGGAGGGCCTGGGAGCTGTTTTTT
CDR3aa: CASSPTVAGGRAWELFF

j_gene: TRBJ2-2
d_gene: NA
v_gene: TRBV2
abundance: many
CDR3nt: TGTGCCAGTTCAGGCCGTACTTCGAACACCGGGGAGCTGTTTTTT
CDR3aa: CASSGRTSNTGELFF

j_gene: TRBJ2-7
d_gene: NA
v_gene: TRBV12-3/TRBV12-4
abundance: many
CDR3nt: TGTGCCAGCAGTTTTGGACACAGCTCCTACGAGCAGTACTTC
CDR3aa: CASSFGHSSYEQYF

j_gene: TRBJ1-5
d_gene: NA
v_gene: TRBV5-1
abundance: many
CDR3nt: TGCGCCAGCGCCCGGGAGGAAGGTCAGCCCCAGCATTTT
CDR3aa: CASAREEGQPQHF

j_gene: TRBJ2-7
d_gene: NA
v_gene: TRBV6-1
abundance: NA
CDR3nt: TGTGCCAGCAGGGCCGGGCCGACCAGCTACGAGCAGTACTTC
CDR3aa: CASRAGPTSYEQYF

j_gene: TRBJ1-2
d_gene: NA
v_gene: TRBV6-1
abundance: NA
CDR3nt: TGTGCCAGCAGTGAATTCGGGGCGACAGACGGCTACACCTTC
CDR3aa: CASSEFGATDGYTF

j_gene: TRBJ2-5
d_gene: NA
v_gene: TRBV12-3/TRBV12-4
abundance: many
CDR3nt: TGTGCCAGCAGTTTAACGGAGACCCAGTACTTC
CDR3aa: CASSLTETQYF

j_gene: TRBJ1-6
d_gene: TRBD1
v_gene: TRBV28
abundance: many
CDR3nt: TGTGCCAGCAGCACCATCACCGGGACAGGCTTCCACTTT
CDR3aa: CASSTITGTGFHF

j_gene: TRBJ1-1
d_gene: NA
v_gene: TRBV5-1
abundance: NA
CDR3nt: TGCGCCAGCAGAGAAACAGATAACACTGAAGCTTTCTTT
CDR3aa: CASRETDNTEAFF

j_gene: TRBJ1-2
d_gene: NA
v_gene: TRBV7-2
abundance: many
CDR3nt: TGTGCCAGCAGCTTACAAAGCGGGTATCATGGCTACACCTTC
CDR3aa: CASSLQSGYHGYTF

j_gene: TRBJ2-7
d_gene: TRBD2
v_gene: TRBV25-1
abundance: many
CDR3nt: TGTGCCAGCAGTAATAGCGGGAGCTCCTACGAGCAGTACTTC
CDR3aa: CASSNSGSSYEQYF

j_gene: TRBJ1-1
d_gene: NA
v_gene: TRBV10-3
abundance: many
CDR3nt: TGTGCCATCAGGAAGGACAGGAACACTGAAGCTTTCTTT
CDR3aa: CAIRKDRNTEAFF

j_gene: TRBJ2-7
d_gene: TRBD1
v_gene: TRBV6-1
abundance: many
CDR3nt: TGTGCCAGCAGTGCACCGGGACAGATCCTCTACGAGCAGTACTTC
CDR3aa: CASSAPGQILYEQYF

j_gene: TRBJ1-1
d_gene: NA
v_gene: TRBV2
abundance: NA
CDR3nt: TGTGCCAGCAGTGAAGGTTTCGAAGCTTTCTTT
CDR3aa: CASSEGFEAFF

j_gene: TRBJ2-4
d_gene: TRBD1
v_gene: TRBV14
abundance: many
CDR3nt: TGTGCCAGCAGCCAATCGAGGACAGGAAACATTCAGTACTTC
CDR3aa: CASSQSRTGNIQYF